Listed here are 20 T cell receptor beta chains from one sample, sequenced in a study of shared clonotypes between healthy human individuals. The protocol was immunoSEQ multiplex PCR, while the TCRdb copy is restricted to in-frame clones and leaves out a portion. The data contain some 92,000 clones, less than 60% of them seen just once; the ten biggest clones take up about 14%. The sample taken for sequencing was PBMCs. These receptors originate from a woman aged 40 to 50 in good health. Some clones in this sample may be carry-over from other donors' samples.

In regard to this clone: It differs at one base from a far larger clone, so likely a read error. The same CDR3 also results from other DNA sequences found in this sample. The chain couples TRBV4-2 to TRBJ2-7; tentative D call: TRBD1 (6 bases). CDR1 and CDR2 (germline): LGHNA, YNFKEQ. This CDR3 has 14 residues. The ends were cut back, 4 bases at V and 3 bases at J, with 13 bases in the middle. CDR3 region: CASSLRQGHYEQYF. CDR3 nucleotide sequence: TGTGCCAGCAGCCTCCGTCAGGGGCACTACGAGCAGTACTTC.

In this sample, this clone turned up many times. Here the CDR3 DNA reads TGTGCCAGCAGCCCCCGTGGGGGGAGCAATCAGCCCCAGCATTTT. This encodes CASSPRGGSNQPQHF. This rearrangement joins TRBV7-2 to TRBJ1-5; a possible D gene is TRBD1 (5 bases). V dropped 5 bases and J dropped 1 base, with 12 bases sitting between them. The CDR3 has 15 amino acids. Germline CDR1 is SGHTA and CDR2 is FQGNSA.

This chain joins TRBV13 and TRBJ1-5; D might be TRBD1 (6 bases). CDR1 and CDR2 (germline): PRHDT, FYEKMQ (reference sequence). The CDR3 runs to 16 residues. V lost 4 bases and J 3 bases, leaving 16 bases between the germline ends. The CDR3 is CASSYSRDIYNQPQHF. The DNA of the CDR3 is TGTGCCAGCAGCTACTCCCGGGACATATACAATCAGCCCCAGCATTTT. Looking up the rest from reference TRBV13 and TRBJ1-5 gives the full variable domain: AAGVIQSPRHLIKEKRETATLKCYPIPRHDTVYWYQQGPGQDPQFLISFYEKMQSDKGSIPDRFSAQQFSDYHSELNMSSLELGDSALYFCASSYSRDIYNQPQHFGDGTRLSIL.

This clone has a handful of counts. The chain is built from TRBV14 and TRBJ2-1; TRBD2 agrees at 7 bases. Trimming removed 1 base from V and 10 bases from J; junction bases left unmatched: 4. CDR3 size: 13 residues. The germline gives CDR1 SGHDN, CDR2 FVKESK. The CDR3 DNA follows: TGTGCCAGCAGCCAAGTTCGGGGAGGGGAGCAGTTCTTC. It translates to CASSQVRGGEQFF. The full variable domain, in which reference TRBV14 and TRBJ2-1 provide the parts outside the CDR3, is EAGVTQFPSHSVIEKGQTVTLRCDPISGHDNLYWYRRVMGKEIKFLLHFVKESKQDESGMPNNRFLAERTGGTYSTLKVQPAELEDSGVYFCASSQVRGGEQFFGPGTRLTVL.

This clone is a singleton in its sample. A much more abundant neighbour one base away suggests this may be a read error. The rearrangement links TRBV4-3 to TRBJ2-7, with D possibly TRBD2 on 7 matching bases. The CDR3 consists of 17 residues. The germline V gene has CDR1 LGHNA and CDR2 YSLEER. Trimming stripped 0 bases from V and 6 bases from J, with 21 bases between. In nucleotides, the CDR3 is TGCGCCAGCAGCCAAGATCAAGGGGGGGCCCGACCTAGCGAGCAGTACTTC. It is translated as CASSQDQGGARPSEQYF.

The gene calls are TRBV7-9 and TRBJ1-2, with D hard to call. CDR1 and CDR2 (germline): SEHNR, FQNEAQ (reference sequence). V was cut by 5 bases and J by 0 bases, with 10 bases left in between. This CDR3 spans 14 amino acids. CDR3 sequence: CASSPGRANYGYTF. The CDR3 DNA reads TGTGCCAGCAGCCCCGGTCGCGCTAACTATGGCTACACCTTC. Full variable domain (remainder filled in from reference TRBV7-9 and TRBJ1-2): DTGVSQNPRHKITKRGQNVTFRCDPISEHNRLYWYRQTLGQGPEFLTYFQNEAQLEKSRLLSDRFSAERPKGSFSTLEIQRTEQGDSAMYLCASSPGRANYGYTFGSGTRLTVV.

The chain has TRBV6-6 and TRBJ1-5, with TRBD1 matching 8 bases. With 8 bases clipped from V and 6 bases from J, the junction kept 15 bases outside the gene matches. There are 16 residues in the CDR3. Germline loops: CDR1 MNHNY, CDR2 SVGAGI (reference sequence). The CDR3 region is CASDSRTGYFSQPQHF. Here the CDR3 DNA reads TGTGCCAGCGACTCCCGGACAGGGTACTTCTCTCAGCCCCAGCATTTT.

This clone was observed a few times. The chain has TRBV5-6 and TRBJ2-5, with a possible D match to TRBD1 (6 bases). Germline V gene lookup returns CDR1 SGHDT and CDR2 YYEEEE. The CDR3 extends over 14 amino acids. V dropped 1 base and J dropped 5 bases, with 12 bases sitting between them. The CDR3 DNA reads TGTGCCAGCAGCTTGCGCCAGGGGACGGAGACCCAGTACTTC. Translated: CASSLRQGTETQYF.

With respect to this clone: Given a much more abundant clone one base away, this may be a read error. Other DNA sequences within the sample encode an identical CDR3. The chain joins TRBV7-2 to TRBJ2-5; TRBD2 agrees at 9 bases. The J segment lost 5 bases and the V segment lost 6 bases, leaving 7 bases of the junction unmatched. This CDR3 has 14 amino acids. Germline assignment: CDR1 SGHTA and CDR2 FQGNSA. This CDR3 reads CASSLPSGKETQYF. The CDR3 bases are TGTGCCAGCAGTTTACCTAGCGGGAAGGAGACCCAGTACTTC.

The chain couples TRBV30 to TRBJ2-5, with D possibly being TRBD1 (5 bases). Germline V gives CDR1 GTSNPN, CDR2 SVGIG (reference sequence). This CDR3 is 15 amino acids long. With 0 bases removed from V and 2 bases from J, the gap between germline ends came to 13 bases. The CDR3 reads CAWSVGAGLQETQYF. The CDR3 region has the DNA TGTGCCTGGAGTGTCGGTGCAGGGCTGCAAGAGACCCAGTACTTC.

This clone was picked up many times. One end of the junction fails to match germline, which may point to a read error. The J gene is TRBJ1-5, the V gene TRBV30; TRBD1 matches at 7 bases. CDR3 length equals 13 residues. Germline V gene data show CDR1 as GTSNPN and CDR2 as SVGIG (reference sequence). The CDR3 DNA sequence: TGTGTCTGGTCCACAGGGGCCGATCAGCCCCAGCATTTT. This codes for CVWSTGADQPQHF. The whole variable domain, remainder taken from reference TRBV30 and TRBJ1-5, is SQTIHQWPATLVQPVGSPLSLECTVEGTSNPNLYWYRQAAGRGLQLLFYSVGIGQISSEVPQNLSASRPQDRQFILSSKKLLLSDSGFYLCVWSTGADQPQHFGDGTRLSIL.

Details on this clone: This specimen includes other DNA sequences encoding the same CDR3. V and J are TRBV29-1 and TRBJ1-5, with TRBD1 matching 10 bases. After removal of 4 bases from V and 5 bases from J, the junction contained 2 bases not matched to a gene. Germline CDR1 SQVTM, CDR2 ANQGSEA. This CDR3 is built from 13 residues. This CDR3 is CSVGGTGDQPQHF. DNA for the CDR3: TGCAGCGTTGGGGGGACAGGGGATCAGCCCCAGCATTTT.

The chain carries TRBV4-2 and TRBJ1-1; 9 bases match TRBD1. The CDR3 sequence is 13 residues long. J was trimmed by 5 bases and V by 3 bases; bases with no gene match: 1. Per germline, CDR1 LGHNA and CDR2 YNFKEQ. This chain's CDR3 is CASSQDRGTEAFF. The CDR3, as DNA: TGTGCCAGCAGCCAGGACAGGGGTACTGAAGCTTTCTTT.

This clone was observed at least ten times. This chain links TRBV4-3 with TRBJ2-3, with 9 bases lining up with TRBD1. The CDR3 is 14 amino acids. V was pared by 1 base and J by 5 bases, with 1 base of the junction left unmatched. The germline V gene has CDR1 LGHNA and CDR2 YSLEER. The CDR3 reads CASSQGTGVDTQYF. The CDR3 DNA reads as TGCGCCAGCAGCCAAGGGACAGGGGTAGATACGCAGTATTTT.

This clone was observed a few times. The rearrangement joins TRBV7-2 to TRBJ2-5; TRBD1 might be the D (5 bases). CDR1 and CDR2 from the germline V gene are SGHTA and FQGNSA. Trimming left V 5 bases short and J 4 bases short, with 17 bases between. The CDR3 is made up of 15 amino acids. Here the CDR3 DNA reads TGTGCCAGCAGCCCAAGGAGTCAGGGCCCAGAGACCCAGTACTTC. This gives the protein CASSPRSQGPETQYF.

This clone was seen just once. The CDR3 DNA reads as TGTGCCAGTACCCAAGATGACAGGGAATTCCGAGGAGCTTTCTTT. Translation gives CASTQDDREFRGAFF. J is TRBJ1-1 and V is TRBV19, with 7 bases matching TRBD1. Per the germline V gene, CDR1 is LNHDA and CDR2 is SQIVND (reference sequence). The trim removed 7 bases at V and 10 bases at J, leaving 18 bases unmatched. CDR3 length: 15 amino acids.

This clone was observed a few times. The rearrangement uses TRBV7-2 and TRBJ2-3; maybe TRBD2 (6 bases). Germline V gene lookup returns CDR1 SGHTA and CDR2 FQGNSA. Trimming removed 10 bases at V and 4 bases at J, with 9 bases between. There are 11 residues in the CDR3. The CDR3 nucleotides read TGTGCCACGGGAGTGGCAGATACGCAGTATTTT. Encoded protein: CATGVADTQYF. The entire variable domain, with the rest obtained from reference TRBV7-2 and TRBJ2-3, is as follows: GAGVSQSPSNKVTEKGKDVELRCDPISGHTALYWYRQSLGQGLEFLIYFQGNSAPDKSGLPSDRFSAERTGGSVSTLTIQRTQQEDSAVYLCATGVADTQYFGPGTRLTVL.

The V and J genes are TRBV2 and TRBJ2-6; a weak D match, TRBD1 (5 bases). V was pared by 6 bases and J by 0 bases, with 6 bases between. Looked up from germline, CDR1 is SNHLY and CDR2 is FYNNEI. The CDR3 loop spans 14 amino acids. The CDR3 bases are TGTGCCAGCAGGGACAACTCTGGGGCCAACGTCCTGACTTTC. It codes for CASRDNSGANVLTF. Full variable domain (remainder filled in from reference TRBV2 and TRBJ2-6): EPEVTQTPSHQVTQMGQEVILRCVPISNHLYFYWYRQILGQKVEFLVSFYNNEISEKSEIFDDQFSVERPDGSNFTLKIRSTKLEDSAMYFCASRDNSGANVLTFGAGSRLTVL.

This clone was seen repeatedly, ten times or more. The rearrangement joins TRBV28 to TRBJ1-3, with 8 bases lining up with TRBD1. V shed 3 bases and J 4 bases; nucleotides not matched to a gene: 2. Per germline, CDR1 MDHEN and CDR2 SYDVKM. The CDR3 has 14 amino acids. The CDR3 nucleotides read TGTGCCAGCAGTTTCAGGACAGGGGGAAACACCATATATTTT. This codes for CASSFRTGGNTIYF. The variable domain in full, completed from reference TRBV28 and TRBJ1-3, reads DVKVTQSSRYLVKRTGEKVFLECVQDMDHENMFWYRQDPGLGLRLIYFSYDVKMKEKGDIPEGYSVSREKKERFSLILESASTNQTSMYLCASSFRTGGNTIYFGEGSWLTVV.

This clone was detected ten times or more. The chain recombines TRBV5-1 with TRBJ1-1, with D perhaps matching TRBD1 (5 bases). Germline CDR1 and CDR2: SGHRS and YFSETQ. Deletions cut 0 bases from V and 2 bases from J, with 8 bases between. This CDR3 comprises 14 residues. Here the CDR3 DNA reads TGCGCCAGCAGCTTGGATGGGGGAAACACTGAAGCTTTCTTT. Its protein product is CASSLDGGNTEAFF.